These 2 T cell receptor beta chains came from one sample sequenced in a study of a mutant IDH1 vaccine in newly diagnosed glioma. Method: immunoSEQ multiplex PCR; TCRdb's copy keeps in-frame clones and lacks some. This table has some 16,000 clones, 80% appearing once. Time point: baseline, week 1 (first vaccination visit). Specified treatment: pre-vaccination baseline after standard-of-care therapy. The source was PBMCs, collected from a glioma patient treated with radiotherapy, temozolomide or both. These receptors were collected from a man in his forties with glioma.

This chain connects TRBV6-6 to TRBJ1-1; TRBD1 is a possible D gene (6 bases). This CDR3 has 14 residues. Deletions cut 2 bases from V and 2 bases from J, with 9 bases between. In germline, CDR1 is MNHNY, CDR2 SVGAGI (reference sequence). The CDR3 region is CASSYAGANTEAFF. CDR3 bases: TGTGCCAGCAGTTACGCAGGGGCAAACACTGAAGCTTTCTTT.

The chain links TRBV12-5 to TRBJ2-3; D might be TRBD1 (5 bases). V lost 0 bases, J lost 1 base, and 11 bases lay in between. Germline values: CDR1 LGHNT, CDR2 FRNRAP. The CDR3 is made up of 16 amino acids. CDR3 amino acids: CASGLVFGARTDTQYF. The CDR3 bases are TGTGCTAGTGGTTTGGTATTTGGGGCCCGCACAGATACGCAGTATTTT.